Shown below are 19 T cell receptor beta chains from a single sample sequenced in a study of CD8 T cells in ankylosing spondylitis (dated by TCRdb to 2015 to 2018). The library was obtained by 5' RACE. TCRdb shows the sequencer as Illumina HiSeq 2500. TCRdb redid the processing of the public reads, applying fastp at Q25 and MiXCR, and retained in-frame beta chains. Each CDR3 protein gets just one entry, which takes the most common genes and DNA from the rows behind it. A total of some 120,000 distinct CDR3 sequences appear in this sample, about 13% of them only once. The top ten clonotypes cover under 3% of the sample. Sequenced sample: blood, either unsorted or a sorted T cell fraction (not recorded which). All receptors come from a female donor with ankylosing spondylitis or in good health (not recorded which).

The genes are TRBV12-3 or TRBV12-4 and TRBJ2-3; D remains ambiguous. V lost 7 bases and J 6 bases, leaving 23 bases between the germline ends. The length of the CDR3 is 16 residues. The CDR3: CASTLGRQPSPDTQYF. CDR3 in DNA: TGTGCCAGCACATTAGGACGCCAGCCAAGTCCGGATACGCAGTATTTT.

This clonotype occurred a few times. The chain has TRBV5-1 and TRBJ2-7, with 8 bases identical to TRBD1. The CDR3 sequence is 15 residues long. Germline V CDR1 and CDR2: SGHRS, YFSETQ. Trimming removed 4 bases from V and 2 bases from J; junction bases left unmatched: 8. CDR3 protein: CASSVTGTGTYEQYF. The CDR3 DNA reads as TGCGCCAGCAGCGTTACCGGGACAGGTACCTACGAGCAGTACTTC.

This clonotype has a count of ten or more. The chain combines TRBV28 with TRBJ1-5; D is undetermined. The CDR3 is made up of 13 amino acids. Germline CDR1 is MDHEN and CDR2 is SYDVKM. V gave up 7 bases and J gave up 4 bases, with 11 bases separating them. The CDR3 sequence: CASTAVVNQPQHF. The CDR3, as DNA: TGTGCCAGCACAGCGGTCGTTAATCAGCCCCAGCATTTT.

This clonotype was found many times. CDR3 protein: CASSDWGSITDTQYF. CDR3 sequence (DNA): TGTGCCAGCAGTGACTGGGGATCTATCACAGATACGCAGTATTTT. This chain joins TRBV2 and TRBJ2-3, with D unclear. This CDR3 has 15 amino acids. V was clipped by 3 bases and J by 2 bases, with 12 bases between them. From germline, CDR1 is SNHLY and CDR2 FYNNEI.

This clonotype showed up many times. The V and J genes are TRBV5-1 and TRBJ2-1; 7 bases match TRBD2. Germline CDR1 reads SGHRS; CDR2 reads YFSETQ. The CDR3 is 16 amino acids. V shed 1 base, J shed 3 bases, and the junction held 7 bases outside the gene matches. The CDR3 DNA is TGCGCCAGCAGCTTGCAGTCTAGCGGATACTACAATGAGCAGTTCTTC. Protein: CASSLQSSGYYNEQFF.

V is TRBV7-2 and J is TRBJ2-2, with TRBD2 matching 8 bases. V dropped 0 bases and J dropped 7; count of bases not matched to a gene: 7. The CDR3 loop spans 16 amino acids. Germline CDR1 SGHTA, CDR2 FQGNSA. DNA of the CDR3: TGTGCCAGCAGCTTAGCCGGGGGGGCGATCGTCGGGGAGCTGTTTTTT. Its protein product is CASSLAGGAIVGELFF.

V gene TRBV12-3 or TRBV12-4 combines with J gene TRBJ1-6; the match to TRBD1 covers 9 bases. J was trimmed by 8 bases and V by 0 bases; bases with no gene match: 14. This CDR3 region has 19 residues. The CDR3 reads CASSLARPQQGAPDSPLHF. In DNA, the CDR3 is TGTGCCAGCAGTTTAGCCCGTCCCCAACAGGGGGCGCCGGATTCACCCCTCCACTTT.

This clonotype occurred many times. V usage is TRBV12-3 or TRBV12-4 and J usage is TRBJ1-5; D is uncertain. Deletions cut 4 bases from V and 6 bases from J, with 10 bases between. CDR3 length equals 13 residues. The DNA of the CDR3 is TGTGCCAGCAGTTATGGGCTGGGTCAGCCCCAGCATTTT. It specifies CASSYGLGQPQHF.

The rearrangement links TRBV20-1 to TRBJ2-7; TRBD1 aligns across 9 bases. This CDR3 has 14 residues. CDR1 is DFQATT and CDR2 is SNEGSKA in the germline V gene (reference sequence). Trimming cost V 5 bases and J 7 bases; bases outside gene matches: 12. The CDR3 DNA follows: TGCAGTGCTGGAACAGGGGGCAGAAATAGGGAGCAGTACTTC. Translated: CSAGTGGRNREQYF.

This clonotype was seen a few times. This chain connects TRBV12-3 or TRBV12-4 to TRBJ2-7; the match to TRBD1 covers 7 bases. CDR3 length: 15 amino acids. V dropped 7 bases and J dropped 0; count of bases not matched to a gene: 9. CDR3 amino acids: CASIFPRDSSYEQYF. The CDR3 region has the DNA TGTGCCAGCATTTTTCCCCGGGACAGCTCCTACGAGCAGTACTTC.

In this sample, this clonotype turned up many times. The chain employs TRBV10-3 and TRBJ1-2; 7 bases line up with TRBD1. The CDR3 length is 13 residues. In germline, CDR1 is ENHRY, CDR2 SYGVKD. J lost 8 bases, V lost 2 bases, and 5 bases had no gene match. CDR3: CAISEIQGGGYTF. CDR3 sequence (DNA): TGTGCCATCAGTGAGATTCAGGGGGGGGGCTACACCTTC.

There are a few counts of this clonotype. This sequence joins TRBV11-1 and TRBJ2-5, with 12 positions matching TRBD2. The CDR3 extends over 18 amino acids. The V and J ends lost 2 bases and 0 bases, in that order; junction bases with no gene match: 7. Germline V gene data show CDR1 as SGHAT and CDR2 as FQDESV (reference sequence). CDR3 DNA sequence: TGTGCCAGCAGCTTACCTACTAGCGGGGGGACCGACCAAGAGACCCAGTACTTC. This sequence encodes CASSLPTSGGTDQETQYF.

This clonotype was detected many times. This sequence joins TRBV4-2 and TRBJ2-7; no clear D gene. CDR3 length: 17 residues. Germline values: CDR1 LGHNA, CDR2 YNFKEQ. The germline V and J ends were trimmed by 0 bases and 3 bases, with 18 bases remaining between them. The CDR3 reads CASSQDIASTQYYEQYF. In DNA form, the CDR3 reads TGTGCCAGCAGCCAAGATATAGCTAGTACCCAATACTACGAGCAGTACTTC.

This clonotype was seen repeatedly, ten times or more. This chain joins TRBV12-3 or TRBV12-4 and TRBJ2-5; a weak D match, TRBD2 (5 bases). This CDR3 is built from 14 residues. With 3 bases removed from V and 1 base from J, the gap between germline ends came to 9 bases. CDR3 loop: CASSFLGLQETQYF. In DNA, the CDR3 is TGTGCCAGCAGTTTCCTTGGACTCCAAGAGACCCAGTACTTC.

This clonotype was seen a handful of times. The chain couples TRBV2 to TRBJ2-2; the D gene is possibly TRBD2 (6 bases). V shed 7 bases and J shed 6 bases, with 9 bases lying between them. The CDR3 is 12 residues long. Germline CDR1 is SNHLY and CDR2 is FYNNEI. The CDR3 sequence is CASTGGPGELFF. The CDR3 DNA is TGTGCCAGCACCGGAGGGCCCGGGGAGCTGTTTTTT.

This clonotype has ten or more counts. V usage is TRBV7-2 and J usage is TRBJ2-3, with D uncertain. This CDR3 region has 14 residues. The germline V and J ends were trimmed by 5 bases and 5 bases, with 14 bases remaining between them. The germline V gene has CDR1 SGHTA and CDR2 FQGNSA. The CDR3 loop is CASSLDAYEDTQYF. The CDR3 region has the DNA TGTGCCAGCAGCCTAGATGCATACGAAGATACGCAGTATTTT.

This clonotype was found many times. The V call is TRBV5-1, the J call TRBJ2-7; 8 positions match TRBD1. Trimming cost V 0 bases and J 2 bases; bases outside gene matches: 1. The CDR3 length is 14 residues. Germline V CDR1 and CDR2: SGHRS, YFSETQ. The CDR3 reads CASSLVTGAYEQYF. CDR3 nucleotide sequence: TGCGCCAGCAGCTTGGTGACAGGGGCCTACGAGCAGTACTTC.

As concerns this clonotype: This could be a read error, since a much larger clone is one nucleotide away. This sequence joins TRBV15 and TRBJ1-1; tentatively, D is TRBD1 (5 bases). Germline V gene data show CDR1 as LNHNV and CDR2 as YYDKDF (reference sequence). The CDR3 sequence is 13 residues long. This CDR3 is CATSRGAGTETFF. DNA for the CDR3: TGTGCCACCAGCAGAGGGGCAGGGACTGAAACTTTCTTT.

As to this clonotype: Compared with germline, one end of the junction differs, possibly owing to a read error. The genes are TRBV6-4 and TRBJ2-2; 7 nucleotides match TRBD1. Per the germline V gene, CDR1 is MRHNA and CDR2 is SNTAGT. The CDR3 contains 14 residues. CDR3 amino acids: CASSDLTGTGELFF. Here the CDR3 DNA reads TGTGCCAGCAGCGACTTGACAGGGACCGGGGAGCTGTTTTTT.